The source of this T cell receptor (beta chain) is a study of T cell clusters in autoimmune cytopenias. Study at large: A median of approximately 47,000 TRB reads per sample yielded a median around 2,500 distinct clonotypes.

The CDR3 has 17 residues. Germline-derived CDR1 and CDR2 are MNHNS and SASEGT. TRB amplification used roughly 250 ng of peripheral blood genomic DNA. Multiplex touch-down PCR amplified TRB using TRB-A and TRB-B pools in one tube. TCRdb reprocessed the multiplex PCR reads, with one entry per CDR3 protein and no DNA. The sample has about 6,300 distinct CDR3 sequences, and its top ten clones hold 6.5% to 10%. This same sample was also taken into another study, of T cell repertoires in aging, cancer and after chemotherapy.

The sample comprised peripheral blood. The source of this sequence is a human donor in good health. The chain links TRBV6-1 to TRBJ2-1; TCRdb's D call, TRBD1, is unchecked because there is no DNA. CDR3 region: CASSEPGQGGSYNEQFF.